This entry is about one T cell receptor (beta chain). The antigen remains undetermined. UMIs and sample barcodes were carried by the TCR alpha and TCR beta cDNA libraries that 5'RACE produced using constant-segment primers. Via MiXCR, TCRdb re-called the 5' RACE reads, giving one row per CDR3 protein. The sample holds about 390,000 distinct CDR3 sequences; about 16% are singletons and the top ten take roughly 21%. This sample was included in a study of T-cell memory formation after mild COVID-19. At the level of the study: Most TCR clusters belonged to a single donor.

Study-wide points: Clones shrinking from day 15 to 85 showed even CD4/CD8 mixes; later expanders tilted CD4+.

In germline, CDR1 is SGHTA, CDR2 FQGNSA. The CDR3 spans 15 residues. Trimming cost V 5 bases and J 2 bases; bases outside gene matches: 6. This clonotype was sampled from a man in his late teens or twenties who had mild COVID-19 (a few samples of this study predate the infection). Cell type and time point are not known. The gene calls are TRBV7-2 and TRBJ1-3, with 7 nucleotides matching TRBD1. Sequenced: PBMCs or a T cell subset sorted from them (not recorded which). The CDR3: CASSPTGPPGNTIYF. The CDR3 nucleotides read TGTGCCAGCAGCCCGACAGGGCCCCCTGGAAACACCATATATTTT.